This TCR beta chain was sequenced for a study of T-cell memory formation after mild COVID-19. Study in general: Each donor largely had its own TCR clusters. Study observations and caveats: Those CD4+ clones that contracted were mainly in CM and EM (CD8+ ones in EMRA). A second wave expanding day 15 to 37 was CD4+-biased; contracting clones were balanced. Detection of some responders pre-infection suggested pre-existing cross-reactive memory T cells participated.

Germline loops: CDR1 SGHRS, CDR2 YFSETQ. The CDR3 spans 15 residues. Deletions cut 4 bases from V and 5 bases from J, with 16 bases between. Regarding this clonotype: The antigen is not known.

TCRdb reanalysed the 5' RACE reads using MiXCR and keeps one entry per CDR3 protein. The sample shows 200,000 to 250,000 distinct CDR3 sequences, 8% to 11% of them seen only once. The chain links TRBV5-1 to TRBJ1-5, with a tentative D call TRBD1 (5 bases). Sequenced: PBMCs or a T cell subset sorted from them (not recorded which). The source of this sequence is a man aged 18 to 30 who had mild COVID-19 (a few samples of this study predate the infection). Cell type and time point are not known. The CDR3 protein is CASSPQGPPDQPQHF. DNA for the CDR3: TGCGCCAGCAGCCCCCAGGGTCCGCCGGATCAGCCCCAGCATTTT.